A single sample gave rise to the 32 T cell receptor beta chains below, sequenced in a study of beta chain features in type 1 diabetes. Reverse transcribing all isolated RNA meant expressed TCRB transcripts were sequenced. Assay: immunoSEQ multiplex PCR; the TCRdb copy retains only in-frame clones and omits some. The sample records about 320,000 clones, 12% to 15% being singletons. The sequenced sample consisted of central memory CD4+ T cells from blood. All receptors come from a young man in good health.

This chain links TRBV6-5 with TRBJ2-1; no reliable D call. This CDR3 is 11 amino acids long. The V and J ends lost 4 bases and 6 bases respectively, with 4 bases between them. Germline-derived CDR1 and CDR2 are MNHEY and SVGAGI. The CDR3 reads CASSLANEQFF. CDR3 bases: TGTGCCAGCAGTTTGGCCAATGAGCAGTTCTTC.

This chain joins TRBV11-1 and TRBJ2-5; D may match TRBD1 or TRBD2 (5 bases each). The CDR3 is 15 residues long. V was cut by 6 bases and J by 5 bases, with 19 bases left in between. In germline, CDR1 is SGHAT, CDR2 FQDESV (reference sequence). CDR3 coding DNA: TGTGCCAGCAGATCGCCGGGACGGTGGCGGGAGACCCAGTACTTC. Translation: CASRSPGRWRETQYF.

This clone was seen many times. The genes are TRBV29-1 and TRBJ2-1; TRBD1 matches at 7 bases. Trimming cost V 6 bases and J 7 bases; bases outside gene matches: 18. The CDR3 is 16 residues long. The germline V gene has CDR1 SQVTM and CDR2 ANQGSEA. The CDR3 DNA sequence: TGCAGCGTAGCGAGCCGACAGGGAAAAATTGCTAATGAGCAGTTCTTC. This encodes CSVASRQGKIANEQFF.

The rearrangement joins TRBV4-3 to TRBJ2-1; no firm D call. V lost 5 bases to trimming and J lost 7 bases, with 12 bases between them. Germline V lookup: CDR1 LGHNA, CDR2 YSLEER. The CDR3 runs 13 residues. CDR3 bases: TGCGCCAGCAGCACAAGGGTTTATAATGAGCAGTTCTTC. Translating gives CASSTRVYNEQFF.

DNA of the CDR3: TGTGCCAGCAGCCGGGGGGCTAATGAAAAACTGTTTTTT. It specifies CASSRGANEKLFF. The rearrangement links TRBV27 to TRBJ1-4; weak D call: TRBD1 (5 bases). This CDR3 has 13 amino acids. Between the trimmed V and J ends, which lost 6 bases and 3 bases, there was a span of 8 bases. From germline, CDR1 is MNHEY and CDR2 SMNVEV (reference sequence).

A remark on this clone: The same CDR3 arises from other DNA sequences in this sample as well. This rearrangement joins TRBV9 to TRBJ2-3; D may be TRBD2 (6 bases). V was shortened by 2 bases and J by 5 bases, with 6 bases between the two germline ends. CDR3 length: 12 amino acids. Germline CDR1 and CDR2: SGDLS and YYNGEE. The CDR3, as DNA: TGTGCCAGCAGCGTGCGGGGAGATACGCAGTATTTT. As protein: CASSVRGDTQYF.

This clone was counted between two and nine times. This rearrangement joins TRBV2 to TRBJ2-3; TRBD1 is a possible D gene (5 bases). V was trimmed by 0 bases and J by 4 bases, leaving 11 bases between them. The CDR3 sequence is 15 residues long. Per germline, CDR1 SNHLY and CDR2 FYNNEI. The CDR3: CASSEALGPADTQYF. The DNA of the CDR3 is TGTGCCAGCAGTGAAGCTCTGGGGCCGGCAGATACGCAGTATTTT.

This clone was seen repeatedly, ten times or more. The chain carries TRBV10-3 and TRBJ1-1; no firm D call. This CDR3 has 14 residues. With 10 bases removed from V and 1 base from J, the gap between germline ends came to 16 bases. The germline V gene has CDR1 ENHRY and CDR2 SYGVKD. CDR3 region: CATRLGGENTEAFF. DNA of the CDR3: TGTGCCACACGATTAGGTGGCGAGAACACTGAAGCTTTCTTT.

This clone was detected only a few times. This CDR3 is CASGRTGNYGYTF. CDR3 DNA sequence: TGTGCCAGCGGTCGGACAGGGAACTATGGCTACACCTTC. This chain joins TRBV27 and TRBJ1-2; 8 nucleotides align to TRBD1. The V gene end was trimmed by 8 bases and the J gene end by 2 bases; junction bases not matched to a gene: 4. The germline CDR1 and CDR2 sequences are MNHEY and SMNVEV (reference sequence). The CDR3 sequence is 13 residues long.

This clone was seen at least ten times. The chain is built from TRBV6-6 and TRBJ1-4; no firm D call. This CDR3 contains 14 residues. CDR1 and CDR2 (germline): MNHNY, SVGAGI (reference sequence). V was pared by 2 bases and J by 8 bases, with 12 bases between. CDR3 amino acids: CASSYDGGREKLFF. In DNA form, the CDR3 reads TGTGCCAGCAGTTACGACGGCGGGCGGGAAAAACTGTTTTTT.

The CDR3 DNA sequence: TGTGCCAGCAGCCACGGTAAAAGCAATCAGCCCCAGCATTTT. This codes for CASSHGKSNQPQHF. V gene TRBV16 combines with J gene TRBJ1-5; D remains unclear. CDR1 KGHSY and CDR2 FQNENV come from the germline V gene. CDR3 length: 14 residues. The V end lost 3 bases, the J end lost 1 base, and 7 bases lay between the germline ends. Using reference TRBV16 and TRBJ1-5 for the parts outside the CDR3, the full variable domain is GEEVAQTPKHLVRGEGQKAKLYCAPIKGHSYVFWYQQVLKNEFKFLISFQNENVFDETGMPKERFSAKCLPNSPCSLEIQATKLEDSAVYFCASSHGKSNQPQHFGDGTRLSIL.

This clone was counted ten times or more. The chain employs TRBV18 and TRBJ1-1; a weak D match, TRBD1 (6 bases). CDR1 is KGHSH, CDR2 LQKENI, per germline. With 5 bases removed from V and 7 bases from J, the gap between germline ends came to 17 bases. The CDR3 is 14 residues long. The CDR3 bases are TGTGCCAGCTCAGAGCGACAGGTGGAAGGTGAAGCTTTCTTT. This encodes CASSERQVEGEAFF.

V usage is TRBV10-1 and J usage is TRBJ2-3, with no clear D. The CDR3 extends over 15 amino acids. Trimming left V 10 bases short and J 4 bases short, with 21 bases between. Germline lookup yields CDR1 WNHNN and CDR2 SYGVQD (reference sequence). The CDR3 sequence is CATEPRQAPPDTQYF. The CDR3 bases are TGCGCCACCGAGCCCCGGCAGGCCCCCCCAGATACGCAGTATTTT.

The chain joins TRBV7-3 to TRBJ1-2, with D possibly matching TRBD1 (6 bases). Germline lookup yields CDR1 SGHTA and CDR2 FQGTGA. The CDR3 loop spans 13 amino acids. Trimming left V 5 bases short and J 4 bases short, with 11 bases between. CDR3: CASSPGQFYGYTF. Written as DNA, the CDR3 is TGTGCCAGCAGCCCTGGACAGTTCTATGGCTACACCTTC.

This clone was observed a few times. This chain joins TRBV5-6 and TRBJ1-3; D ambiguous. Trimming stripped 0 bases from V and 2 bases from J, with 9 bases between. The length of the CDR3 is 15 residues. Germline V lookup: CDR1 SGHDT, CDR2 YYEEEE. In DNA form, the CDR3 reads TGTGCCAGCAGCTTGGCTTTGACGGCTGGAAACACCATATATTTT. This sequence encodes CASSLALTAGNTIYF.

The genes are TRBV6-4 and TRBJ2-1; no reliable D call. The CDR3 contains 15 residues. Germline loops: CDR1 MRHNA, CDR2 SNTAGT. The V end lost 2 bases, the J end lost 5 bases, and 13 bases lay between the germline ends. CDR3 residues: CASSDPMMMDNEQFF. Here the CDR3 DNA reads TGTGCCAGCAGTGACCCTATGATGATGGACAATGAGCAGTTCTTC.

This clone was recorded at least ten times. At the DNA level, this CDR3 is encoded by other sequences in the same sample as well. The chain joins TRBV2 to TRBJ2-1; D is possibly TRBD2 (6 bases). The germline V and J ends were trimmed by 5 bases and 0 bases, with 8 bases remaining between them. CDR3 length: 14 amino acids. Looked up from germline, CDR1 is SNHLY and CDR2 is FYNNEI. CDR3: CASSRDSSYNEQFF. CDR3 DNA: TGTGCCAGCAGTAGGGACTCCTCCTACAATGAGCAGTTCTTC.

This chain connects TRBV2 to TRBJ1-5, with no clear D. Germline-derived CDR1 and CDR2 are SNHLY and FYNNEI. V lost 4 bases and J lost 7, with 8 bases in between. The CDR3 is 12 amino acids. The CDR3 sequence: CASSVGSQPQHF. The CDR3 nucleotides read TGTGCCAGCAGTGTGGGGTCGCAGCCCCAGCATTTT.

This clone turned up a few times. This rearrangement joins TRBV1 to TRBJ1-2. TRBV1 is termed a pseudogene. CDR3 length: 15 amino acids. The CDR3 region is CTSSQDSGGVDGYTF. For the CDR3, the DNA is TGCACCAGCAGCCAAGATTCGGGGGGCGTAGATGGCTACACCTTC.

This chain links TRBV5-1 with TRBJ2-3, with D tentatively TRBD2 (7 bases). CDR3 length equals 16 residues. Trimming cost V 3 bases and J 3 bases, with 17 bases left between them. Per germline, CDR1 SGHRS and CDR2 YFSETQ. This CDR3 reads CASSSLGGPKTDTQYF. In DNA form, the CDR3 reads TGCGCCAGCAGCTCCCTCGGGGGGCCCAAAACAGATACGCAGTATTTT.

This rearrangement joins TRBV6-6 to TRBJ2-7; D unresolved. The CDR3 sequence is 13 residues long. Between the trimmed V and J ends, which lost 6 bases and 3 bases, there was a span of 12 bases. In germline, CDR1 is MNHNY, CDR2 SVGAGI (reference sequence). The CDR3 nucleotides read TGTGCCAGCAGCCAAACGGACCGCTACGAGCAGTACTTC. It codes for CASSQTDRYEQYF.

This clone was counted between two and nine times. CDR3: CASRIGTDYGYTF. CDR3 sequence (DNA): TGTGCCAGCAGGATCGGGACAGACTATGGCTACACCTTC. The chain uses TRBV6-5 and TRBJ1-2; 7 nucleotides align to TRBD1. The CDR3 is made up of 13 amino acids. With V trimmed by 6 bases and J by 3 bases, 4 bases remained unmatched. Germline CDR1 is MNHEY and CDR2 is SVGAGI.

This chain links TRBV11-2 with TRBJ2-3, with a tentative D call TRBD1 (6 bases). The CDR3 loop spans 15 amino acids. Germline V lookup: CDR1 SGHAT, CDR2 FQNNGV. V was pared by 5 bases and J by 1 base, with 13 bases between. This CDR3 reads CASSPFEGGTDTQYF. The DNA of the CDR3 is TGTGCCAGCAGCCCTTTTGAGGGGGGCACAGATACGCAGTATTTT.

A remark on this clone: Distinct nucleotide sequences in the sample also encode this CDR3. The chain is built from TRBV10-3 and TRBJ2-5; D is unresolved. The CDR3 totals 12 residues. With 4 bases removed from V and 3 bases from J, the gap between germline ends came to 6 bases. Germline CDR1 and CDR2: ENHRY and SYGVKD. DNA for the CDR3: TGTGCCATCAGTGGCCAGAAAGAGACCCAGTACTTC. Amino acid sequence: CAISGQKETQYF.

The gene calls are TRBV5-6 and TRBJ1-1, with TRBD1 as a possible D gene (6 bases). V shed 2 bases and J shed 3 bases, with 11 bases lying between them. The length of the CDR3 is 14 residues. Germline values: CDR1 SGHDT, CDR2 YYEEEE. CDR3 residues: CASSFNQGYTEAFF. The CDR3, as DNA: TGTGCCAGCAGCTTCAACCAGGGGTACACTGAAGCTTTCTTT.

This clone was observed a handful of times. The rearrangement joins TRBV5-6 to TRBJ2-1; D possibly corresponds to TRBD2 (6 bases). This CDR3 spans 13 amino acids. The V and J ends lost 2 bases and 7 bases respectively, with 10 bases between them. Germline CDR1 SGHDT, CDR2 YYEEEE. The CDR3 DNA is TGTGCCAGCAGCTTTGGGGACTTTAATGAGCAGTTCTTC. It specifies CASSFGDFNEQFF.

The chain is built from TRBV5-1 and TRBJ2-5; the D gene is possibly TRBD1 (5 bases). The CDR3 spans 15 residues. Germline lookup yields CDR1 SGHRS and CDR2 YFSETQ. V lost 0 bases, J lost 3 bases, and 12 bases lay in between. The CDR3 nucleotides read TGCGCCAGCAGCTTGGGAGTCAGGGCGGAAGAGACCCAGTACTTC. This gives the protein CASSLGVRAEETQYF.

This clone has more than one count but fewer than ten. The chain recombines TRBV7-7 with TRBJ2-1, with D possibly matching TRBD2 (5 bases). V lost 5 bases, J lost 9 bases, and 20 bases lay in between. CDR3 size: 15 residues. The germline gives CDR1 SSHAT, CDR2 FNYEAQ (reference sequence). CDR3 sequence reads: CASSIRTAPKSEQFF. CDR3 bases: TGTGCCAGCAGCATTAGGACTGCCCCGAAGTCTGAGCAGTTCTTC.

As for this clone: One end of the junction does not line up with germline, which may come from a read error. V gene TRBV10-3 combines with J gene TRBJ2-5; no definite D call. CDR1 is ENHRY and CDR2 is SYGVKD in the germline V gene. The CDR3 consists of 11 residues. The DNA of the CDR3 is TGTGCCAGCAGTTACAAGGAGTTACAGTACTTC. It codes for CASSYKELQYF.

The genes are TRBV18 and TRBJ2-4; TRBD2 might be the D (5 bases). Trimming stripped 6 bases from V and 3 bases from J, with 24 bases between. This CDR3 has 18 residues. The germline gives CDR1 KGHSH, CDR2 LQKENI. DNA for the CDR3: TGTGCCAGCTCTCCCTCGGAGGTCTCGGCCCACGGCAAAAACATTCAGTACTTC. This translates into CASSPSEVSAHGKNIQYF.

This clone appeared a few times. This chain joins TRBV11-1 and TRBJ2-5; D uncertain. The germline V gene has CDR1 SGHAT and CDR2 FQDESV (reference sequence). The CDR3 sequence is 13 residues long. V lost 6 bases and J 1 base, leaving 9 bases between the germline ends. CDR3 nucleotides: TGTGCCAGCAGGCGGAGTCCCCAAGAGACCCAGTACTTC. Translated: CASRRSPQETQYF.

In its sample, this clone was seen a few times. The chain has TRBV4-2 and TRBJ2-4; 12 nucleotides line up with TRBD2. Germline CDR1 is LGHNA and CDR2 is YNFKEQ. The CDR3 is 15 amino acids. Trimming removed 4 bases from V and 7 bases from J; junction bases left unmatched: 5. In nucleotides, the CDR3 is TGTGCCAGCAGCCCAGATGGGACTAGCGGGAACATTCAGTACTTC. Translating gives CASSPDGTSGNIQYF.